This entry concerns a single T cell receptor beta chain. As yet, its antigen is unknown. The data originate from a study of vaccination and CD4 T cells after COVID-19. For the study at large: Convalescent patients were SARS-CoV-2 positive by nasal swab PCR; 10 or so mild, one severe. In the control cultures, a CEFX pool, an HIV-1 Nef pool, or no peptide was supplied.

V shed 7 bases and J shed 0 bases, with 10 bases lying between them. The CDR3 runs 13 residues. The study sequenced cultured CD4+ T cell DNA using the Oncomine TCR Beta short-read assay. From the PCR reads, TCRdb called clonotypes with MiXCR, one entry per CDR3 protein. In the table there are about 12,000 distinct CDR3 sequences, 59% of which are singletons. Noted treatment: roughly nine-day PBMC culture with coronavirus spike peptide pools or control peptides (ViraFEST assay). March to December 2020 was the span of positive PCR dates, which predated US Alpha, Beta and Delta variants. V usage is TRBV12-3 or TRBV12-4 and J usage is TRBJ2-7; a possible D gene is TRBD2 (6 bases). Sequenced sample: CD4+ T cells from blood, cultured in vitro. The TCR was taken from a human donor who had recovered from COVID-19. The CDR3 sequence is CASTRDFSYEQYF. In nucleotides, the CDR3 is TGTGCCAGCACCCGGGACTTCTCCTACGAGCAGTACTTC.